The present entry profiles one TCR beta chain with its context. Its antigen is undetermined. The data were obtained in a study of follicular helper T cells after annual influenza vaccination. Study-level results: Plasmablast frequency change correlated with clonality change in ICOS+CD38+ cTfh. Each annual vaccination recalled recurring oligoclonal ICOS+CD38+ cTfh clonotypes.

Survey level resolution was used for TCRB sequencing. The protocol was immunoSEQ multiplex PCR, while the TCRdb copy is restricted to in-frame clones and leaves out a portion. In the table there are 10,000 or so clones, about 80% of which are singletons. From germline, CDR1 is MNHNY and CDR2 SVGAGI (reference sequence). Trimming removed 5 bases from V and 7 bases from J, with 12 bases in between. The CDR3 length is 13 residues. Time point described: 2014-2015 season, 7 days after vaccination. V and J are TRBV6-6 and TRBJ1-5, with unresolved D. The sequences come from CXCR5- memory CD4+ T cells sorted from blood, collected 7 days after influenza vaccination. The sequence derives from an adult who received the influenza vaccine. The chain's CDR3 is CASSPVAGQPQHF. The CDR3 DNA follows: TGTGCCAGCAGTCCAGTCGCTGGCCAGCCCCAGCATTTT.